These 3 T cell receptor beta chains were sequenced from one sample in a study of T cell responses to AZD1222 COVID-19 vaccine (dated by TCRdb to the early 2020s). Sample time point, as interpreted from the label and publication: baseline before first vaccination. Library method: the immunoSEQ multiplex PCR assay. TCRdb provides this immuneACCESS table in a form limited to in-frame rearrangements. Some clones are lacking; in checked studies, under half of them reflect an unresolved V gene, and why the rest are absent is not known. The sample includes approximately 150,000 clones, with roughly 92% observed a single time. Of the sample, 2.6% is held by the ten largest clones. This specimen was peripheral blood, taken on day 0 of AZD1222 vaccination. These receptor sequences come from an adult in good health.

The V call is TRBV29-1, the J call TRBJ1-2, with 8 nucleotides matching TRBD1. Unmatched junction bases numbered 4, after V lost 4 bases and J lost 0 bases. The CDR3 totals 14 residues. Germline V gene data show CDR1 as SQVTM and CDR2 as ANQGSEA. This CDR3 reads CSVATGASNYGYTF. DNA for the CDR3: TGCAGCGTTGCGACAGGGGCGTCTAACTATGGCTACACCTTC.

The chain uses TRBV3-1 (or the pseudogene TRBV3-2) and TRBJ2-7; maybe TRBD2 (5 bases). CDR1 and CDR2 (germline): LGHDT, YNNKEL (reference sequence). Trimming pared 5 bases from V and 4 bases from J, leaving 6 bases between. The CDR3 totals 11 residues. This CDR3 is CASSGGYEQYF. CDR3 nucleotide sequence: TGTGCCAGCAGCGGAGGATACGAGCAGTACTTC.

The chain joins TRBV6-5 to TRBJ1-3, with D uncertain. This CDR3 comprises 15 residues. Germline CDR1 reads MNHEY; CDR2 reads SVGAGI. V was shortened by 2 bases and J by 0 bases, with 8 bases between the two germline ends. The DNA of the CDR3 is TGTGCCAGCAGTTACGTCGGAGCCTCTGGAAACACCATATATTTT. It encodes CASSYVGASGNTIYF.